These 12 T cell receptor beta chains came from one sample sequenced in a study of CXCR3-negative and CXCR3-positive naive CD8 T cells. Study results and caveats: TRB CDR3s of CXCR3-positive naive cells were more hydrophobic than those of CXCR3-negative naive cells.

cDNA libraries for TRB were generated by 5' RACE incorporating UMI labels. Each CDR3 protein gets one entry in TCRdb, which reprocessed the 5' RACE reads and gives no DNA. Its table lists fewer than 90,000 distinct CDR3 sequences. These receptors are not linked to any known antigen. Source material: naive CXCR3+ CD8+ T cells from blood. The subset denotes: CD45RO-CCR7+CD27+CD95- naive CD8+ T cells expressing CXCR3 (TNR3+). The receptors were sampled from a human donor in good health. Some clones in this sample may be carry-over from other donors' samples.

The chain recombines TRBV6-5 with TRBJ2-2; the D call of TRBD1 rests on TCRdb alone, since no DNA is present to check it. CDR1 and CDR2 (germline): MNHEY, SVGAGI. The CDR3 is 14 amino acids. The CDR3 loop reads CASSYSGGTGELFF.

The rearrangement links TRBV12-3 or TRBV12-4 to TRBJ2-5; TCRdb lists TRBD2, though no DNA is available to test this call. CDR3 length: 20 amino acids. The CDR3 region is CASSPILAGETPPSRETQYF.

J is TRBJ2-6 and V is TRBV7-8. This CDR3 is built from 15 residues. The germline V gene encodes CDR1 SGHVS and CDR2 FQNEAQ. The CDR3 loop is CASSLLSAGANVLTF. Filled out from reference TRBV7-8 and TRBJ2-6, the complete variable domain reads GAGVSQSPRYKVAKRGQDVALRCDPISGHVSLFWYQQALGQGPEFLTYFQNEAQLDKSGLPSDRFFAERPEGSVSTLKIQRTQQEDSAVYLCASSLLSAGANVLTFGAGSRLTVL.

The gene calls are TRBV28 and TRBJ2-7. Looked up from germline, CDR1 is MDHEN and CDR2 is SYDVKM. The CDR3 totals 15 residues. The CDR3 is CASRFGLAGPYEQYF. The full variable domain, with the rest looked up from reference TRBV28 and TRBJ2-7, is DVKVTQSSRYLVKRTGEKVFLECVQDMDHENMFWYRQDPGLGLRLIYFSYDVKMKEKGDIPEGYSVSREKKERFSLILESASTNQTSMYLCASRFGLAGPYEQYFGPGTRLTVT.

The V gene is TRBV12-3 or TRBV12-4, the J gene TRBJ1-1; without DNA, the TCRdb call of TRBD1 cannot be checked. The CDR3 length is 17 residues. CDR3: CASSPGPGTVSNTEAFF.

The chain employs TRBV6-6 and TRBJ2-7; TCRdb gives TRBD1 as the D gene, but with no DNA this cannot be confirmed. The germline V gene encodes CDR1 MNHNY and CDR2 SVGAGI (reference sequence). There are 16 residues in the CDR3. The CDR3: CASSTIRDSNPYEQYF.

V is TRBV5-1 and J is TRBJ2-7. This CDR3 has 14 amino acids. Germline V CDR1 and CDR2: SGHRS, YFSETQ. CDR3 sequence: CASSWGQGPYEQYF. The full variable domain, completed using reference TRBV5-1 and TRBJ2-7, is KAGVTQTPRYLIKTRGQQVTLSCSPISGHRSVSWYQQTPGQGLQFLFEYFSETQRNKGNFPGRFSGRQFSNSRSEMNVSTLELGDSALYLCASSWGQGPYEQYFGPGTRLTVT.

V is TRBV2 and J is TRBJ2-7. The CDR3 has 12 amino acids. Per the germline V gene, CDR1 is SNHLY and CDR2 is FYNNEI. CDR3 amino acids: CASSGNEYEQYF.

The rearrangement links TRBV6-5 to TRBJ1-1. The CDR3 is 11 residues long. From germline, CDR1 is MNHEY and CDR2 SVGAGI. CDR3 in amino acids: CASSYLTEAFF.

The chain recombines TRBV29-1 with TRBJ2-1. CDR3 size: 14 residues. CDR1 SQVTM and CDR2 ANQGSEA come from the germline V gene. The CDR3 sequence: CSVEEDSSYNEQFF.

This chain joins TRBV6-5 and TRBJ2-1; without DNA, the TCRdb call of TRBD2 cannot be checked. The CDR3 totals 14 residues. CDR1 and CDR2 (germline): MNHEY, SVGAGI. The CDR3 sequence is CASSYWEGDNEQFF.

The V gene is TRBV7-9, the J gene TRBJ2-1; there is no DNA to check the TCRdb D call of TRBD1. The CDR3 consists of 15 residues. Germline V lookup: CDR1 SEHNR, CDR2 FQNEAQ (reference sequence). The CDR3 reads CASSAGQASRDEQFF. Full variable domain (missing parts from reference TRBV7-9 and TRBJ2-1): DTGVSQNPRHKITKRGQNVTFRCDPISEHNRLYWYRQTLGQGPEFLTYFQNEAQLEKSRLLSDRFSAERPKGSFSTLEIQRTEQGDSAMYLCASSAGQASRDEQFFGPGTRLTVL.